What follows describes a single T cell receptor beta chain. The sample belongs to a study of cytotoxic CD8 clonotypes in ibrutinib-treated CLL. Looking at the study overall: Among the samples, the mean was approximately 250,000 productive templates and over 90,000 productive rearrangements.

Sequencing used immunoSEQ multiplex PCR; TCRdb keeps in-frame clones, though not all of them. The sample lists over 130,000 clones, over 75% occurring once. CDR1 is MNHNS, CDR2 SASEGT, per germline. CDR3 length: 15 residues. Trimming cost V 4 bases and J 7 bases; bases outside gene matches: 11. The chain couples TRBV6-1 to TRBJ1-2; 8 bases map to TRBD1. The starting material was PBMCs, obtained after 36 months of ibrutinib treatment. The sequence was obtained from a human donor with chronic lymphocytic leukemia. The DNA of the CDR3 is TGTGCCAGCAGTGGGGCAGGGGGCGCAGGAAGTGGCTACACCTTC. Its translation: CASSGAGGAGSGYTF.